This T cell receptor beta chain originates from a study of blood T cell repertoires in COVID-19. Libraries were prepared by immunoSEQ multiplex PCR; TCRdb keeps only in-frame clonotypes and omits some of them. The sample holds over 150,000 clones, roughly four fifths seen once. Germline values: CDR1 SGHNT, CDR2 YYREEE (reference sequence). V was trimmed by 3 bases and J by 5 bases, leaving 11 bases between them. The CDR3 has 13 residues. Material for sequencing was PBMCs or T cells enriched from blood (not recorded which). This receptor was obtained from a man between 50 and 59 years old who had recovered from COVID-19. This sequence joins TRBV5-4 and TRBJ1-1; TRBD1 might be the D (5 bases). The CDR3 DNA sequence: TGTGCCAGCAGCTATCTGGAGGGGACTGAAGCTTTCTTT. Protein sequence: CASSYLEGTEAFF.